This note documents a single TCR beta chain sequence. The antigen is unknown. This PCR relied on a set of 60 Vbeta primers and 13 Jbeta primers. The assay was immunoSEQ multiplex PCR, and TCRdb's table has in-frame clones only and misses some. The sample consists of 80,000 to 100,000 clones, about 82% of them appearing once. The data were taken from a study of cytomegalovirus exposure and HLA in healthy donors. Study-wide findings and caveats: Reported results showed that the classifier diagnosed cytomegalovirus status with high specificity and sensitivity. Trimming of TCR beta V- and J-genes showed a link, identified in a later analysis, to a missense DCLRE1C variant. HLA-A and HLA-B allele assignments for most subjects were reportedly predicted accurately using TCR beta sequences.

Trimming stripped 1 base from V and 5 bases from J, with 9 bases between. Germline values: CDR1 SEHNR, CDR2 FQNEAQ (reference sequence). The CDR3 runs to 14 residues. The sample comprised PBMCs. This rearrangement joins TRBV7-9 to TRBJ1-5; D is uncertain. This receptor was identified in a man aged 25 to 40 in good health and CMV-seronegative. The CDR3 protein is CASSLGTGYQPQHF. DNA for the CDR3: TGTGCCAGCAGCTTAGGTACGGGATATCAGCCCCAGCATTTT. The full variable domain, rest sourced from reference TRBV7-9 and TRBJ1-5, is DTGVSQNPRHKITKRGQNVTFRCDPISEHNRLYWYRQTLGQGPEFLTYFQNEAQLEKSRLLSDRFSAERPKGSFSTLEIQRTEQGDSAMYLCASSLGTGYQPQHFGDGTRLSIL.